This entry features one TCR beta chain sequence. What it binds is not known. The TCR library protocol was used to attach unique molecular identifiers. These identifiers were attached to individual cDNA molecules. A single record per CDR3 protein comes from TCRdb applying MiXCR to the 5' RACE reads. The top ten clones hold about 4.8% of a sample with 70,000 to 95,000 distinct CDR3 sequences, about 9.6% of them seen once. This sample stems from a study of early T cells in non-severe SARS-CoV-2 infection. Study results and caveats: A preference for anti-spike CD8 responses marked VDJdb matching, which missed private and CD4 specificities.

Between the trimmed V and J ends, which lost 7 bases and 2 bases, there was a span of 15 bases. CDR1 is MDHEN and CDR2 is SYDVKM in the germline V gene. CDR3 length equals 14 residues. The J gene is TRBJ2-7, the V gene TRBV28; D unclear. Sequenced sample: whole blood. The TCR comes from an adult who was a healthcare worker with PCR-confirmed SARS-CoV-2 infection or an uninfected control (not recorded which). CDR3 region: CASKRRKSPYEQYF. The DNA for the CDR3 is TGTGCCAGCAAGAGACGTAAGAGCCCCTACGAGCAGTACTTC.